This TCR beta chain was identified in a study of cytomegalovirus exposure and HLA in healthy donors. TCRdb's table, derived via immunoSEQ multiplex PCR, lists solely in-frame clones and lacks some. The table includes some 180,000 clones, around 86% detected once. Comment on this clone: Antigen unknown.

Between the trimmed V and J ends, which lost 3 bases and 0 bases, there was a span of 21 bases. Germline loops: CDR1 MDHEN, CDR2 SYDVKM. The CDR3 has 20 residues. Points from the study as a whole: It was reported that the classifier diagnosed cytomegalovirus status with high specificity and sensitivity in both the original and validation cohorts. Confirmation in vitro established that a few CMV-associated chains were specific for CMV antigens.

The sequence was obtained from a man younger than 40 in good health and CMV-seropositive. This rearrangement joins TRBV28 to TRBJ2-6; D ambiguous. The sequencing input was PBMCs. CDR3 nucleotides: TGTGCCAGCAGTTTCCTATTTTCGCTCTCCAGACCCTCTGGGGCCAACGTCCTGACTTTC. Its translation: CASSFLFSLSRPSGANVLTF.